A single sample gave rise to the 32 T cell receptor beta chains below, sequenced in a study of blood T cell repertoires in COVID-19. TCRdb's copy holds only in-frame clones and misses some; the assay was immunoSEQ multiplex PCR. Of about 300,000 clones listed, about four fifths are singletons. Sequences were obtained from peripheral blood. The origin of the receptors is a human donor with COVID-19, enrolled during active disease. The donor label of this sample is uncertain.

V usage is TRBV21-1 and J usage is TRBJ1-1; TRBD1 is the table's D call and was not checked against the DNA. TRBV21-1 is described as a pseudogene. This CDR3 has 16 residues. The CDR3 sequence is CASSTGKEGANTEAFF. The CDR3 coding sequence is TGTGCCAGCAGCACAGGGAAGGAAGGAGCTAACACTGAAGCTTTCTTT.

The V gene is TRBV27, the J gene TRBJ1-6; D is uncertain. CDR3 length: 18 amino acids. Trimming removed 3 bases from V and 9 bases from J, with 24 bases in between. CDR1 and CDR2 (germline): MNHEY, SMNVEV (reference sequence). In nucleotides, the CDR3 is TGTGCCAGCAGTTTTCGGCAGTTGAGTCCAGGAACGAGTTCACCCCTCCACTTT. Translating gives CASSFRQLSPGTSSPLHF.

DNA for the CDR3: TGTGCCAGCAGCGTCGGACAGGGGAGCAATCAGCCCCAGCATTTT. Translation: CASSVGQGSNQPQHF. The gene calls are TRBV7-6 and TRBJ1-5; 9 nucleotides agree with TRBD1. The CDR3 is 15 amino acids. With V trimmed by 5 bases and J by 1 base, 3 bases remained unmatched. Per germline, CDR1 SGHVS and CDR2 FNYEAQ.

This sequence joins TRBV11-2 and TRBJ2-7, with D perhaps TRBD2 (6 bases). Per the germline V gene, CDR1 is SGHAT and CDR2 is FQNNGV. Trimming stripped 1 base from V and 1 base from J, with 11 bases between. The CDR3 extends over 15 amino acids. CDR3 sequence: CASSLAHGGSYEQYF. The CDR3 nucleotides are TGTGCCAGCAGCTTAGCCCATGGGGGGTCCTACGAGCAGTACTTC.

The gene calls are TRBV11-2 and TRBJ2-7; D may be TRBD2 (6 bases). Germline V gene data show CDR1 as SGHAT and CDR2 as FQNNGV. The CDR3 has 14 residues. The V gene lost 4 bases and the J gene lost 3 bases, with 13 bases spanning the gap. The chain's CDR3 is CASSSGGTFYEQYF. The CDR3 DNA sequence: TGTGCCAGCAGCTCCGGCGGGACGTTCTACGAGCAGTACTTC.

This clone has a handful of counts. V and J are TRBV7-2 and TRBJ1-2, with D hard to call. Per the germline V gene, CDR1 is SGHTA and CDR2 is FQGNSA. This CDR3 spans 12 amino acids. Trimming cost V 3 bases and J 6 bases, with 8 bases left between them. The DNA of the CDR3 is TGTGCCAGCAGCTTTAACGGTCATGGCTACACCTTC. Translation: CASSFNGHGYTF.

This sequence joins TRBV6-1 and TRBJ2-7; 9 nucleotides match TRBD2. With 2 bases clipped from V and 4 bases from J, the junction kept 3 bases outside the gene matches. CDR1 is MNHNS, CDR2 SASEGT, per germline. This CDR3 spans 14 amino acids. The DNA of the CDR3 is TGTGCCAGCAGTGAACTAGCGGGAAAATACGAGCAGTACTTC. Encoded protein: CASSELAGKYEQYF.

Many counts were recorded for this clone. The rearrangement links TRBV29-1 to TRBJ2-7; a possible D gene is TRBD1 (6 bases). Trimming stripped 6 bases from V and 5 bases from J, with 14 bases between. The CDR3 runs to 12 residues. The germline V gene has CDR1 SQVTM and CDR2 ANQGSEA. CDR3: CSVTGNSNEQYF. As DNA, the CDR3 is TGCAGCGTAACAGGGAATTCAAACGAGCAGTACTTC.

The CDR3 DNA reads TGTGCCAGTAGCGGGGGGGCAAAAATCCCTACTCTCGGTGGCTACACCTTC. As protein: CASSGGAKIPTLGGYTF. The chain recombines TRBV19 with TRBJ1-2, with D possibly being TRBD1 (6 bases). Trimming shortened V by 6 bases and J by 7 bases, and 27 bases separated the two germline ends. CDR3 length equals 17 residues. Germline lookup yields CDR1 LNHDA and CDR2 SQIVND (reference sequence).

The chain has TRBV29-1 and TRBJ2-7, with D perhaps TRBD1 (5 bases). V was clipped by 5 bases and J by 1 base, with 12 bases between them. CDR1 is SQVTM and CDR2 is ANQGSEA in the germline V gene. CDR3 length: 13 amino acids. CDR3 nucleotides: TGCAGCGTTATATCGACAGAGTCCTACGAGCAGTACTTC. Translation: CSVISTESYEQYF.

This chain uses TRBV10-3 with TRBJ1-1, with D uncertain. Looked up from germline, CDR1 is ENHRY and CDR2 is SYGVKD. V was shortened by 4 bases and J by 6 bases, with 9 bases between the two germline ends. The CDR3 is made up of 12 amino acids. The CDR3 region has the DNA TGTGCCATCAGTGGAATTGACTCTGAAGCTTTCTTT. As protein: CAISGIDSEAFF.

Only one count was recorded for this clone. CDR3 DNA: TGTGCCTGGGACAGGGGCGGGCAGCCCCAGCATTTT. Protein product: CAWDRGGQPQHF. The chain has TRBV30 and TRBJ1-5; 8 bases match TRBD1. V was clipped by 5 bases and J by 7 bases; unmatched bases: 4. The germline V gene encodes CDR1 GTSNPN and CDR2 SVGIG (reference sequence). CDR3 length: 12 amino acids. The whole variable domain, remainder taken from reference TRBV30 and TRBJ1-5, is SQTIHQWPATLVQPVGSPLSLECTVEGTSNPNLYWYRQAAGRGLQLLFYSVGIGQISSEVPQNLSASRPQDRQFILSSKKLLLSDSGFYLCAWDRGGQPQHFGDGTRLSIL.

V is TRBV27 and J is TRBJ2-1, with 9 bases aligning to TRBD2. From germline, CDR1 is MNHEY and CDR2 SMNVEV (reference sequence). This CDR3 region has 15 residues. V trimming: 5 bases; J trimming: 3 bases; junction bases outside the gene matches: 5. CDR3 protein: CASSAQREVYNEQFF. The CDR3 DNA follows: TGTGCCAGCAGTGCCCAGCGGGAGGTCTACAATGAGCAGTTCTTC.

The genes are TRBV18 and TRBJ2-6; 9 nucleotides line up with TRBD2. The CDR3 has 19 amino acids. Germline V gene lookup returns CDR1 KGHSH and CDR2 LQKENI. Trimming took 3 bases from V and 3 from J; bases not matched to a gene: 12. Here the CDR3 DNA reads TGTGCCAGCTCACCCTCAGGGGCGGGAGGGCCCGGTGGGGCCAACGTCCTGACTTTC. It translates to CASSPSGAGGPGGANVLTF. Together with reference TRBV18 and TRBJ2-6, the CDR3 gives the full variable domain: NAGVMQNPRHLVRRRGQEARLRCSPMKGHSHVYWYRQLPEEGLKFMVYLQKENIIDESGMPKERFSAEFPKEGPSILRIQQVVRGDSAAYFCASSPSGAGGPGGANVLTFGAGSRLTVL.

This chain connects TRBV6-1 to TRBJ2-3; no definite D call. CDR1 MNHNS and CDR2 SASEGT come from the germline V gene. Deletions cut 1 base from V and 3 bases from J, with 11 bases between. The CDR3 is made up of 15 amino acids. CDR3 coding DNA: TGTGCCAGCAGTGAAGGGGCGTTCGAGACAGATACGCAGTATTTT. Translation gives CASSEGAFETDTQYF.

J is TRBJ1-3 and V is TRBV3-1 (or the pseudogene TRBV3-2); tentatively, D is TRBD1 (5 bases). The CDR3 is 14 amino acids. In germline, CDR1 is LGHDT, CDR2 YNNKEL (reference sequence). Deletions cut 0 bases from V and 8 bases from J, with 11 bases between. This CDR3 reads CASSQDRGLYTIYF. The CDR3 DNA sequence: TGTGCCAGCAGCCAAGATAGGGGATTGTACACCATATATTTT.

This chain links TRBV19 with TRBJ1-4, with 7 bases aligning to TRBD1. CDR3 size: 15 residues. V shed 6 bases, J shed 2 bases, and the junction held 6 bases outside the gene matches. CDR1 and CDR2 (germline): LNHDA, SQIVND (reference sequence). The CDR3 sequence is CASSTQGTTNEKLFF. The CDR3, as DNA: TGTGCCAGTAGCACACAGGGGACGACTAATGAAAAACTGTTTTTT.

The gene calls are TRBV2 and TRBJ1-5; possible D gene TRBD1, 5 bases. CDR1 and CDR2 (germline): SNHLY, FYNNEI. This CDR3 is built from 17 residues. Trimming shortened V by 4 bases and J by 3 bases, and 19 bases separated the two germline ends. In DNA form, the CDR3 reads TGTGCCAGCAGTGGACCGGGACTCCGTTTGGACAATCAGCCCCAGCATTTT. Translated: CASSGPGLRLDNQPQHF.

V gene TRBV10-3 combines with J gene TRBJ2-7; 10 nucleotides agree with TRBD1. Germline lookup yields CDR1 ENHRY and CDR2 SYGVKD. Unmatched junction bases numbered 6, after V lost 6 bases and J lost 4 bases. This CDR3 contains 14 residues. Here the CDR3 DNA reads TGTGCCATCAGAAGCGACAGGGGGCCGTACGAGCAGTACTTC. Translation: CAIRSDRGPYEQYF.

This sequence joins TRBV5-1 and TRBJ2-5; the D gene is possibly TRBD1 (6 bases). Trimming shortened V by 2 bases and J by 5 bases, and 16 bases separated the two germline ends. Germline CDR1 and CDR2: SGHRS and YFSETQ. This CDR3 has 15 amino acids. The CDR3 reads CASSLPTGLAETQYF. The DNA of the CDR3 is TGCGCCAGCAGCTTACCCACAGGGTTGGCGGAGACCCAGTACTTC.

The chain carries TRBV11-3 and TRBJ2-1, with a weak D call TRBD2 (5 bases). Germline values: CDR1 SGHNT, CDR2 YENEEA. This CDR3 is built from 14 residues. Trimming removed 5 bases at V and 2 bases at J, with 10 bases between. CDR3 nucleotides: TGTGCCAGCAGCCACGGGGAAACCTACAATGAGCAGTTCTTC. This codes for CASSHGETYNEQFF. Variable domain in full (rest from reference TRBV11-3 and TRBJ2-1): EAGVVQSPRYKIIEKKQPVAFWCNPISGHNTLYWYLQNLGQGPELLIRYENEEAVDDSQLPKDRFSAERLKGVDSTLKIQPAELGDSAVYLCASSHGETYNEQFFGPGTRLTVL.

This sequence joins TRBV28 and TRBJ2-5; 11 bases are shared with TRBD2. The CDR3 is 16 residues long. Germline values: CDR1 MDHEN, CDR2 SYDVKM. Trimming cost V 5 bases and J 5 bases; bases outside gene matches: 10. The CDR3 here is CASSPTLAGGGETQYF. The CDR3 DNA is TGTGCCAGCAGTCCCACATTAGCGGGAGGGGGCGAGACCCAGTACTTC.

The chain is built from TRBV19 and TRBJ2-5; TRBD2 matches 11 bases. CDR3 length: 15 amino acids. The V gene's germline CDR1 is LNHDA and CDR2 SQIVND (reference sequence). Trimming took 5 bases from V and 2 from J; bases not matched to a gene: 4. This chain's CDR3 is CASSWGLAAQETQYF. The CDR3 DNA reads TGTGCCAGTAGTTGGGGACTAGCGGCGCAAGAGACCCAGTACTTC.

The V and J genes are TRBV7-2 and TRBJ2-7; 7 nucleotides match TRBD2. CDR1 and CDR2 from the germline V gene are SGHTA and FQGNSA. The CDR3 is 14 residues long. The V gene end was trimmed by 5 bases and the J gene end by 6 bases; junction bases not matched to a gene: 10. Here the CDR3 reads CASSRGSGGREQYF. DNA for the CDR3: TGTGCCAGCAGCCGCGGGAGTGGTGGCCGCGAGCAGTACTTC.

In DNA, the CDR3 is TGCGCCAGCAGCCAAGCTGTCCTCACAGGGGAGTATGACTATGGCTACACCTTC. Its protein is CASSQAVLTGEYDYGYTF. The chain has TRBV4-3 and TRBJ1-2; 7 positions agree with TRBD1. In germline, CDR1 is LGHNA, CDR2 YSLEER. The trim removed 1 base at V and 3 bases at J, leaving 14 bases unmatched. The CDR3 is 18 residues long.

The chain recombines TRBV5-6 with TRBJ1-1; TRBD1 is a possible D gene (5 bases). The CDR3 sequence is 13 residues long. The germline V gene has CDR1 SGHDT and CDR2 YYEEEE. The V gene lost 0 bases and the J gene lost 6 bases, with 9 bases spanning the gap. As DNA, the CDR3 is TGTGCCAGCAGCTTGGGGGCCAGGGCTGAAGCTTTCTTT. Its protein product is CASSLGARAEAFF.

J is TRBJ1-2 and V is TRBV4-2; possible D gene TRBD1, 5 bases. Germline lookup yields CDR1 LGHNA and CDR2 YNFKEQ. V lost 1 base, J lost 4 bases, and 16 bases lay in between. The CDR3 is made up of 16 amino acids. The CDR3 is CASSQGRNQGSYGYTF. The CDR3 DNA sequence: TGTGCCAGCAGCCAAGGTCGGAACCAGGGCTCCTATGGCTACACCTTC.

DNA for the CDR3: TGTGCCAGCAGTGAAGCTTGGACAGGGGAATCACCCCTCCACTTT. The encoded protein is CASSEAWTGESPLHF. The chain joins TRBV6-1 to TRBJ1-6; 9 nucleotides agree with TRBD1. CDR1 and CDR2 (germline): MNHNS, SASEGT. With 0 bases clipped from V and 10 bases from J, the junction kept 4 bases outside the gene matches. CDR3 length: 15 residues.

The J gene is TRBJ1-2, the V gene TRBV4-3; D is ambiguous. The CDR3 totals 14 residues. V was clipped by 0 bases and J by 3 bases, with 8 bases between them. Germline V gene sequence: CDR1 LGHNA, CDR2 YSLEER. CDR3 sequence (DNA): TGCGCCAGCAGCCAAGATGACCGGGACTATGGCTACACCTTC. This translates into CASSQDDRDYGYTF.

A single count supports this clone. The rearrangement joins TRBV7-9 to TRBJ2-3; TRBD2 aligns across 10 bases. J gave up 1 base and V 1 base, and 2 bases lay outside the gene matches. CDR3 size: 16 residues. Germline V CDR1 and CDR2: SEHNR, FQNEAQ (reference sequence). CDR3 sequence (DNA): TGTGCCAGCAGCTTAGGGCTAGCGGGAGGCACAGATACGCAGTATTTT. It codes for CASSLGLAGGTDTQYF.

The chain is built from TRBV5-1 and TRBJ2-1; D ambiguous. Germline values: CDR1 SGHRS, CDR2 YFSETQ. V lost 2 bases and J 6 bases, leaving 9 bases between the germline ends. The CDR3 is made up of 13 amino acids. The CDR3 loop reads CASSLPRINEQFF. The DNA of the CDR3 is TGCGCCAGCAGCTTACCGAGGATCAATGAGCAGTTCTTC.

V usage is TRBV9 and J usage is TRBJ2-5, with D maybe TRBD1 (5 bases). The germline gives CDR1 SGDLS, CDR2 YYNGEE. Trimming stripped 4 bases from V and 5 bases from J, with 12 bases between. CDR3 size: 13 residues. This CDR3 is CASSNPSGETQYF. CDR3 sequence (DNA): TGTGCCAGCAGCAACCCGTCAGGGGAGACCCAGTACTTC.